These T cell receptor beta chains were read from a single sample in a study of Ad26.COV2.S vaccination and SARS-CoV-2 variants. The assay was immunoSEQ multiplex PCR, and TCRdb's table has in-frame clones only and misses some. The sample consists of a few hundred thousand clones, about four fifths of them appearing once. The material was peripheral blood, obtained in a trial of Ad26.COV2.S vaccine versus placebo. The receptors stem from a person aged 18 to 59 who received the Ad26.COV2.S COVID-19 vaccine or a placebo. Each CDR3 is given with its conserved first and last residue. The D gene is left open where the match is weak. Size is stated for part of the rows, as once, few or many counts, or as a class when the clone is expanded.

v_gene	d_gene	j_gene	abundance	CDR3nt	CDR3aa
TRBV3-1/TRBV3-2	.	TRBJ2-1	.	TGTGCCAGCAGCCAAGGGGGAGCCAATGAGCAGTTCTTC	CASSQGGANEQFF
TRBV5-1	TRBD1	TRBJ1-2	.	TGCGCCAGCAGCTCACAGACAGGGGGAATTGATGGCTACACCTTC	CASSSQTGGIDGYTF
TRBV6-5	.	TRBJ2-5	.	TGTGCCAGCATGTTGGCTGGATGGGAGACCCAGTACTTC	CASMLAGWETQYF
TRBV28	.	TRBJ2-7	.	TGTGCCAGCAGTTTAGAAGGGCGCTCCTCCTACGAGCAGTACTTC	CASSLEGRSSYEQYF
TRBV7-3	.	TRBJ2-7	.	TGTGCCAGCAGCAGAGCCCCCGGGACCGTTCGAAACGAGCAGTACTTC	CASSRAPGTVRNEQYF
TRBV6-6	.	TRBJ2-2	once	TGTGCCAGCAGTTACTCGAATCCCGGGGAGCTGTTTTTT	CASSYSNPGELFF
TRBV7-9	.	TRBJ1-1	few	TGTGCCAGCAGCTTACGGGACCTTCAGGGGTCCCCCGAAGCTTTCTTT	CASSLRDLQGSPEAFF
TRBV15	.	TRBJ2-2	once	TGTGCCACCAGCAGAGGAGTGACGTCCTCGAACACCGGGGAGCTGTTTTTT	CATSRGVTSSNTGELFF
TRBV5-5	.	TRBJ2-2	many	TGTGCCAGCCCTTACGGGGGAACCGGGGAGCTGTTTTTT	CASPYGGTGELFF
TRBV5-4	TRBD2	TRBJ2-3	.	TGTGCCAGCAGCCCGGGGACTAGCCGCACAGATACGCAGTATTTT	CASSPGTSRTDTQYF
TRBV3-1/TRBV3-2	.	TRBJ2-4	.	TGTGCCAGCAGCCCATCAGGGGACATTCAGTACTTC	CASSPSGDIQYF
TRBV5-6	.	TRBJ2-5	.	TGTGCCAGCAGCTTCCTGACTAGAAGGGAGACCCAGTACTTC	CASSFLTRRETQYF
TRBV5-4	.	TRBJ2-3	.	TGTGCCAGCAGCTTAAGGAGGCGGGATAAAGATACGCAGTATTTT	CASSLRRRDKDTQYF
TRBV19	TRBD2	TRBJ2-7	.	TGTGCCAGTCGGCTAGCGGGGGGGAAGGCCTACGAGCAGTACTTC	CASRLAGGKAYEQYF
TRBV11-2	.	TRBJ1-3	.	TGTGCCAGCAGCTTAGAAGGCGCCTCTGGAAACACCATATATTTT	CASSLEGASGNTIYF
TRBV5-1	.	TRBJ1-2	.	TGCGCCAGCAGCCTGGGGGCTCCTGAGGGCTACACCTTC	CASSLGAPEGYTF
TRBV4-2	.	TRBJ1-1	.	TGTGCCAGCAGCTCTAGGGTTGAAGCTTTCTTT	CASSSRVEAFF
TRBV2	.	TRBJ1-2	.	TGTGCCAGCAGTGAAACTTCCCACATAACACTCAACTATGGCTACACCTTC	CASSETSHITLNYGYTF
TRBV12-3/TRBV12-4	.	TRBJ2-5	.	TGTGCCAGCAGTCGTATAAGGGGAGAGACCCAGTACTTC	CASSRIRGETQYF
TRBV6-5	TRBD2	TRBJ2-5	.	TGTGCCAGCAGTTACGGGGCTAGCGGGTACCAAGAGACCCAGTACTTC	CASSYGASGYQETQYF
TRBV27	.	TRBJ1-1	few	TGTGCCAGCAGTATTCTTGGTAGGGGGACTGAAGCTTTCTTT	CASSILGRGTEAFF
TRBV6-4	.	TRBJ1-1	once	TGTGCCAGCACCGGGGAGGGGGGGGAAGCTTTCTTT	CASTGEGGEAFF
TRBV9	.	TRBJ2-7	.	TGTGCCAGCAGCGTAGGGGTTGGAAACTACGAGCAGTACTTC	CASSVGVGNYEQYF
TRBV2	TRBD2	TRBJ2-7	.	TGTGCCAGCAGCGGGACTAGCGGATACTCCTACGAGCAGTACTTC	CASSGTSGYSYEQYF
TRBV5-6	.	TRBJ1-1	few	TGTGCCAGCAGCTTGGTAAATCTGAACACTGAAGCTTTCTTT	CASSLVNLNTEAFF
TRBV11-2	TRBD1	TRBJ1-1	.	TGTGCCAGCAGTGTGACAGGGTCCCTCATGAACACTGAAGCTTTCTTT	CASSVTGSLMNTEAFF
TRBV6-5	.	TRBJ2-3	once	TGTGCCAGCAGGGTACCCGGTGTAAGTACGCAGTATTTT	CASRVPGVSTQYF
TRBV5-1	.	TRBJ1-2	few	TGCGCCAGCAGAGAAGGGGCAGACTATGGCTACACCTTC	CASREGADYGYTF
TRBV28	TRBD1	TRBJ1-5	.	TGTGCCAGCAGTTTAATACAGGGGGCGTATAGCAATCAGCCCCAGCATTTT	CASSLIQGAYSNQPQHF
TRBV29-1	.	TRBJ2-7	.	TGCAGCGTTGTTCCTCTAGAATCCTACGAGCAGTACTTC	CSVVPLESYEQYF
TRBV6-4	.	TRBJ2-3	.	TGTGCCAGCAGTGACTCGATAGGACGAGGGGCAGATACGCAGTATTTT	CASSDSIGRGADTQYF
TRBV7-2	.	TRBJ1-2	.	TGTGCCAGCAGCTTACTGACAGTCTATGGCTACACCTTC	CASSLLTVYGYTF
TRBV5-1	.	TRBJ2-3	.	TGCGCCAGCAGCTTGGCAGGGAGAGAGGATACGCAGTATTTT	CASSLAGREDTQYF
TRBV27	.	TRBJ2-7	.	TGTGCCAGCAGTTTTCTAGCCAACTCCTACGAGCAGTACTTC	CASSFLANSYEQYF
TRBV25-1	.	TRBJ1-1	.	TGTGCCAGCAGTGGCCAGGGGAGGCCTGAAGCTTTCTTT	CASSGQGRPEAFF
TRBV7-9	.	TRBJ1-6	.	TGTGCCAGCAGCTTAAACGTCCTTAATTCACCCCTCCACTTT	CASSLNVLNSPLHF
TRBV19	TRBD1	TRBJ1-1	.	TGTGCCAGTAGAGGATCGGGACAGGGGGAAATGAACACTGAAGCTTTCTTT	CASRGSGQGEMNTEAFF
TRBV6-5	TRBD1	TRBJ1-2	.	TGTGCCAGCAAAAGACAGGGTTCAGCCGGTTTTGGCTACACCTTC	CASKRQGSAGFGYTF
TRBV2	.	TRBJ1-2	.	TGTGCCAGCAGTGATCCCAGGAACTATGGCTACACCTTC	CASSDPRNYGYTF
TRBV29-1	.	TRBJ2-7	.	TGCAGCGTTGAGGTACAGGGAAAGAACGAGCAGTACTTC	CSVEVQGKNEQYF
TRBV2	TRBD1	TRBJ1-5	.	TGTGCCAGCAGAGAAGACAGGGCGCATAGCAATCAGCCCCAGCATTTT	CASREDRAHSNQPQHF
TRBV20-1	.	TRBJ2-3	.	TGCAGTGCTAGTGCGGACTACACAGATACGCAGTATTTT	CSASADYTDTQYF
TRBV3-1/TRBV3-2	.	TRBJ1-6	.	TGTGCCAGCAGCCAAGATTCGCCAGGGACGGGGTCACCCCTCCACTTT	CASSQDSPGTGSPLHF
TRBV19	.	TRBJ2-1	.	TGTGCCAGTAGACTGGACAGAAGCTCCTACAATGAGCAGTTCTTC	CASRLDRSSYNEQFF
TRBV6-6	TRBD2	TRBJ2-5	few	TGTGCCAGCAGTTACAGGACTAGCGGGGCCCAGTACTTC	CASSYRTSGAQYF